This T cell receptor (beta chain) was sequenced during a study of T cell changes during pregnancy in multiple sclerosis. The J segment lost 0 bases and the V segment lost 4 bases, leaving 2 bases of the junction unmatched. Germline V CDR1 and CDR2: SGHTA, FQGTGA. The CDR3 covers 15 residues. Profiled with immunoSEQ multiplex PCR; TCRdb holds only in-frame clones, not every one. The sample consists of 57,000 or so clones, approximately 90% of them appearing once. This TCR was sampled from a female donor with multiple sclerosis, enrolled in a pregnancy study. The chain couples TRBV7-3 to TRBJ1-4, with TRBD1 matching over 7 bases. Sequencing used peripheral blood, obtained in the second trimester of pregnancy. The CDR3, as DNA: TGTGCCAGCAGCTCACAGGGGACAACTAATGAAAAACTGTTTTTT. Residues: CASSSQGTTNEKLFF.